The clone carrying this T cell receptor beta chain appeared a few times. The antigen is not known. These data come from a study of T cell repertoires in cytomegalovirus infection. Study-wide context: CMV epitopes, recently identified HLA-C-restricted and well-studied HLA-B-restricted, were used. Public TCR beta signatures were indicative of both CMV infection and a matching HLA type. Points from the study as a whole: HLA-C-restricted TCR beta clonotypes specific for CMV led the ex vivo response. Based on cumulative public TCR beta family frequency, carriers of CMV plus the relevant HLA were identified.

A single record per CDR3 protein comes from TCRdb applying MiXCR to the reads. This sample carries 150,000 or so distinct CDR3 sequences, less than 25% of them seen once, and the ten largest clones take under 30%. Trimming shortened V by 5 bases and J by 3 bases, and 17 bases separated the two germline ends. This CDR3 is built from 16 residues. Germline lookup yields CDR1 MNHEY and CDR2 SMNVEV (reference sequence). This receptor was obtained from a human donor in good health (CMV status not recorded). Some clones in this sample may be carry-over from other donors' samples. The source material was CD8+ T cells from cultured PBMCs, sampled from culture after CMV antigen stimulation. The rearrangement joins TRBV27 to TRBJ1-5; D possibly corresponds to TRBD1 (5 bases). CDR3 nucleotide sequence: TGTGCCAGCAGTATATGGGGCAAGGATATCAATCAGCCCCAGCATTTT. Translating it yields CASSIWGKDINQPQHF.